Below are 20 T cell receptor beta chains sequenced from a single sample in a study of breast tumors, draining lymph nodes, adjacent tissues. In TCRdb, the multiplex PCR reads were re-called with MiXCR into one record per CDR3 protein. The table has more than 7,500 distinct CDR3 sequences, around three quarters seen once; the top ten hold 42%. Sequencing used tumor-adjacent breast tissue. These receptors came from a female donor with breast cancer. Some clones in this sample may be carry-over from other donors' samples.

V usage is TRBV20-1 and J usage is TRBJ2-5; 16 nucleotides agree with TRBD2. Germline CDR1 reads DFQATT; CDR2 reads SNEGSKA (reference sequence). This CDR3 has 17 residues. The trim removed 3 bases at V and 4 bases at J, leaving 8 bases unmatched. DNA for the CDR3: TGCAGTGCTAGGGGACTAGCGGGGGGGCGGATAGGAGAGACCCAGTACTTC. Translating gives CSARGLAGGRIGETQYF.

This chain uses TRBV10-1 with TRBJ1-6; D remains unclear. CDR1 is WNHNN and CDR2 is SYGVQD in the germline V gene (reference sequence). This CDR3 is built from 13 residues. Trimming pared 6 bases from V and 7 bases from J, leaving 10 bases between. The CDR3 loop is CASSRDRNSPLHF. The CDR3 nucleotides are TGCGCCAGCAGCCGAGACCGGAATTCACCCCTCCACTTT.

The J gene is TRBJ2-3, the V gene TRBV20-1; D possibly corresponds to TRBD2 (6 bases). The CDR3 runs to 14 residues. V was clipped by 1 base and J by 0 bases, with 8 bases between them. CDR1 and CDR2 (germline): DFQATT, SNEGSKA (reference sequence). This CDR3 is CSARAGLSTDTQYF. The CDR3, as DNA: TGCAGTGCTAGAGCGGGACTTAGCACAGATACGCAGTATTTT.

This chain uses TRBV9 with TRBJ1-2; D is uncertain. There are 13 residues in the CDR3. Per the germline V gene, CDR1 is SGDLS and CDR2 is YYNGEE. V lost 0 bases, J lost 6 bases, and 9 bases lay in between. The CDR3 DNA reads TGTGCCAGCAGCGTAGTCGGGAATAATGGCTACACCTTC. Its translation is CASSVVGNNGYTF.

V gene TRBV5-6 combines with J gene TRBJ1-6; D is possibly TRBD1 (6 bases). V lost 5 bases, J lost 4 bases, and 16 bases lay in between. The CDR3 is 16 residues long. CDR1 and CDR2 from the germline V gene are SGHDT and YYEEEE. CDR3 sequence (DNA): TGTGCCAGCAGAGGGCAGGGGCCCGATTATAATTCACCCCTCCACTTT. This sequence encodes CASRGQGPDYNSPLHF.

The chain couples TRBV7-9 to TRBJ1-6, with TRBD1 matching over 9 bases. Germline CDR1 is SEHNR and CDR2 is FQNEAQ (reference sequence). Unmatched junction bases numbered 5, after V lost 3 bases and J lost 8 bases. The CDR3 runs 15 residues. The CDR3 spells CASSLGDREDSPLHF. The CDR3 DNA reads as TGTGCCAGCAGCTTGGGGGACAGGGAGGATTCACCCCTCCACTTT.

This clonotype is labeled as medium-sized. The CDR3 DNA reads TGTGCCAGCAGCCAAGAAGGACCCCAAGAGACCCAGTACTTC. It yields the protein CASSQEGPQETQYF. The rearrangement links TRBV4-2 to TRBJ2-5; unclear D gene. V lost 0 bases, J lost 1 base, and 6 bases lay in between. From germline, CDR1 is LGHNA and CDR2 YNFKEQ. The CDR3 is made up of 14 amino acids.

This rearrangement joins TRBV12-3 or TRBV12-4 to TRBJ2-7; no clear D gene. The CDR3 loop spans 11 amino acids. Trimming pared 3 bases from V and 3 bases from J, leaving 3 bases between. The DNA for the CDR3 is TGTGCCAGCAGTTTGGGCTACGAGCAGTACTTC. Amino acid sequence: CASSLGYEQYF.

The chain joins TRBV29-1 to TRBJ2-3; D is uncertain. The CDR3 runs 12 residues. Per the germline V gene, CDR1 is SQVTM and CDR2 is ANQGSEA. Trimming left V 4 bases short and J 6 bases short, with 11 bases between. The CDR3 spells CSVGLGWDTQYF. Here the CDR3 DNA reads TGCAGCGTTGGACTGGGATGGGATACGCAGTATTTT.

CDR3 loop: CASSPGLAGLSIETQYF. Written as DNA, the CDR3 is TGTGCCAGCAGCCCGGGACTAGCGGGACTTTCTATTGAGACCCAGTACTTC. The chain has TRBV7-2 and TRBJ2-5; 13 nucleotides agree with TRBD2. V lost 5 bases, J lost 5 bases, and 11 bases stayed unmatched. The CDR3 totals 17 residues. CDR1 is SGHTA, CDR2 FQGNSA, per germline. Full variable domain (outside the CDR3, taken from reference TRBV7-2 and TRBJ2-5): GAGVSQSPSNKVTEKGKDVELRCDPISGHTALYWYRQSLGQGLEFLIYFQGNSAPDKSGLPSDRFSAERTGGSVSTLTIQRTQQEDSAVYLCASSPGLAGLSIETQYFGPGTRLLVL.

This sequence joins TRBV20-1 and TRBJ2-7, with 12 bases aligning to TRBD2. CDR1 and CDR2 from the germline V gene are DFQATT and SNEGSKA (reference sequence). Germline trimming cut 5 bases from V and 0 bases from J; bases unmatched to any gene: 14. The CDR3 runs to 18 residues. The CDR3 reads CSASSATSGSYLSYEQYF. CDR3 sequence (DNA): TGCAGTGCTTCCAGCGCGACTAGCGGGAGTTATCTCTCCTACGAGCAGTACTTC.

The chain recombines TRBV19 with TRBJ2-7, with 10 bases fitting TRBD2. The CDR3 has 15 residues. From germline, CDR1 is LNHDA and CDR2 SQIVND (reference sequence). V lost 4 bases, J lost 4 bases, and 7 bases stayed unmatched. The chain's CDR3 is CASSTILAGAYEQYF. The CDR3 nucleotides read TGTGCCAGTAGTACGATTCTAGCGGGAGCATACGAGCAGTACTTC.

The chain has TRBV7-6 and TRBJ2-1; D call uncertain. V dropped 2 bases and J dropped 2 bases, with 10 bases sitting between them. Germline CDR1 is SGHVS and CDR2 is FNYEAQ. This CDR3 is 15 amino acids long. The CDR3 nucleotides read TGTGCCAGCAGCTTATCGGTCGGCCCCTACAATGAGCAGTTCTTC. Translation gives CASSLSVGPYNEQFF.

This clonotype has a single count. The V gene is TRBV12-3 or TRBV12-4, the J gene TRBJ1-2, with 7 bases identical to TRBD1. J gave up 6 bases and V 6 bases, and 10 bases lay outside the gene matches. This CDR3 comprises 14 residues. The CDR3 nucleotides read TGTGCCAGCAGACCTATGACAGGGCTCGATGGCTACACCTTC. Translation gives CASRPMTGLDGYTF.

The chain employs TRBV4-1 and TRBJ2-7; D possibly matches TRBD1 or TRBD2 (5 bases each). The length of the CDR3 is 18 residues. Germline CDR1 is MGHRA and CDR2 is YSYEKL. V was clipped by 4 bases and J by 1 base, with 23 bases between them. The CDR3 reads CASSPQPGGGSLSYEQYF. In DNA form, the CDR3 reads TGCGCCAGCAGCCCCCAACCGGGTGGGGGAAGCCTTTCCTACGAGCAGTACTTC.

Relative to its sample, this clonotype is large. The chain joins TRBV20-1 to TRBJ1-3, with D unclear. Germline V gene lookup returns CDR1 DFQATT and CDR2 SNEGSKA (reference sequence). V was shortened by 4 bases and J by 0 bases, with 13 bases between the two germline ends. This CDR3 contains 15 residues. CDR3 amino acids: CSATSHSVSGNTIYF. DNA of the CDR3: TGCAGTGCTACGTCCCACAGTGTCTCTGGAAACACCATATATTTT.

This clonotype was counted only a few times. This chain connects TRBV13 to TRBJ2-7, with TRBD1 matching 8 bases. The CDR3 extends over 13 amino acids. The J segment lost 6 bases and the V segment lost 5 bases, leaving 6 bases of the junction unmatched. CDR1 and CDR2 from the germline V gene are PRHDT and FYEKMQ (reference sequence). The CDR3 here is CASSPRDRTEQYF. CDR3 in DNA: TGTGCCAGCAGCCCCCGGGACAGGACCGAGCAGTACTTC.

The table lists this clonotype with a count of one. CDR3 loop: CSAAIFTSGRRETQYF. As DNA, the CDR3 is TGCAGTGCTGCTATTTTTACTAGCGGGAGACGAGAGACCCAGTACTTC. V is TRBV20-1 and J is TRBJ2-5, with 11 bases lining up with TRBD2. Germline CDR1 and CDR2: DFQATT and SNEGSKA (reference sequence). Trimming took 5 bases from V and 4 from J; bases not matched to a gene: 12. The CDR3 contains 16 residues.

V usage is TRBV6-2 or TRBV6-3 and J usage is TRBJ2-7; perhaps TRBD1 as D (5 bases). V dropped 2 bases and J dropped 1 base, with 15 bases sitting between them. CDR3 length equals 16 residues. Germline values: CDR1 MNHEY, CDR2 SVGEGT. For the CDR3, the DNA is TGTGCCAGCAGTTACAGCGTCAGGGTAAAGTCCTACGAGCAGTACTTC. It encodes CASSYSVRVKSYEQYF.

The chain uses TRBV6-1 and TRBJ2-7; D may correspond to TRBD1 or TRBD2 (5 bases each). Germline V gene sequence: CDR1 MNHNS, CDR2 SASEGT. Trimming took 2 bases from V and 0 from J, leaving 11 bases between them. The CDR3 runs to 15 residues. CDR3 sequence reads: CASSERGDSSYEQYF. CDR3 coding DNA: TGTGCCAGCAGTGAAAGAGGGGATAGCTCCTACGAGCAGTACTTC.